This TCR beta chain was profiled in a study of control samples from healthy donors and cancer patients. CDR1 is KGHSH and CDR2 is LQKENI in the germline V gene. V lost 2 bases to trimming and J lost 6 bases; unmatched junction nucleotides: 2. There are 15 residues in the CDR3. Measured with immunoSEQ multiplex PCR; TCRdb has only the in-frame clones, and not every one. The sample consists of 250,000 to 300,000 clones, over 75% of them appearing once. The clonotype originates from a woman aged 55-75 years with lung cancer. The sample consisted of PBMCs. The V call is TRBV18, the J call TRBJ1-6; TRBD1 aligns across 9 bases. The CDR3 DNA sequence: TGTGCCAGCTCACCAGGACAGGGGACTAATTCACCCCTCCACTTT. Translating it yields CASSPGQGTNSPLHF.